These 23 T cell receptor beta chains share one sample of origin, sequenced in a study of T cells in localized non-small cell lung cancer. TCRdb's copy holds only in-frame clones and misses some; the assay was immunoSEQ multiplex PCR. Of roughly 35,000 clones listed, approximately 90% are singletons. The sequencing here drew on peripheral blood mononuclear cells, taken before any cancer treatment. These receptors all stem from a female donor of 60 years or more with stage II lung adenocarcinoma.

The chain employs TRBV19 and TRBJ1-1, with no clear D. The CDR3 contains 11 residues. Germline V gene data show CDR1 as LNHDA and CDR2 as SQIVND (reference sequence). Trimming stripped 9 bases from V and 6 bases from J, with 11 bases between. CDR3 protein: CASSFGAEAFF. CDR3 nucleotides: TGTGCCAGCTCTTTTGGCGCTGAAGCTTTCTTT. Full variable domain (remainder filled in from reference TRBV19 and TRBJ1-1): DGGITQSPKYLFRKEGQNVTLSCEQNLNHDAMYWYRQDPGQGLRLIYYSQIVNDFQKGDIAEGYSVSREKKESFPLTVTSAQKNPTAFYLCASSFGAEAFFGQGTRLTVV.

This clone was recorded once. The CDR3 nucleotides read TGTGCCAGCTCTCTAAGATCCGGAGGGCCTGACGAGCAGTACTTC. As protein: CASSLRSGGPDEQYF. The chain uses TRBV18 and TRBJ2-7; perhaps TRBD2 as D (6 bases). V lost 6 bases and J lost 5, with 20 bases in between. CDR1 and CDR2 (germline): KGHSH, LQKENI. This CDR3 is built from 15 residues.

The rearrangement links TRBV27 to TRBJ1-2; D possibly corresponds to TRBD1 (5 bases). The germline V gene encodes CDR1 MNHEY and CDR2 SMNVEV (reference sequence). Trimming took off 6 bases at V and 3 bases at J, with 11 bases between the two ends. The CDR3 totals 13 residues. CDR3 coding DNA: TGTGCCAGCAGCTCGCGGGGGTACTATGGCTACACCTTC. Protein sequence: CASSSRGYYGYTF.

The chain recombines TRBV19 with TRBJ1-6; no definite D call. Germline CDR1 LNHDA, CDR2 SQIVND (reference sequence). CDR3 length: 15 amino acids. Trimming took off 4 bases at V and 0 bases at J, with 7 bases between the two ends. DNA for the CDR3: TGTGCCAGTAGTACGGGGAGCTCCTATAATTCACCCCTCCACTTT. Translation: CASSTGSSYNSPLHF.

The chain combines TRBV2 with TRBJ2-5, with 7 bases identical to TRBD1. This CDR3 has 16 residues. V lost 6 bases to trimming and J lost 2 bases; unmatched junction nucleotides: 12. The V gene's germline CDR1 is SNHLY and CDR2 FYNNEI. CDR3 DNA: TGTGCCAGCAGAGCAACTCCCGGGACAGATCAAGAGACCCAGTACTTC. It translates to CASRATPGTDQETQYF.

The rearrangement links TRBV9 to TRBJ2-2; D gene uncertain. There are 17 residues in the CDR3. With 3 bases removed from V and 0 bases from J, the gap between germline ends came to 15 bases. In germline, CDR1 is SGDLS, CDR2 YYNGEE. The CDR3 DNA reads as TGTGCCAGCAGCGAAACAAGGCGGAGCCCGAACACCGGGGAGCTGTTTTTT. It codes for CASSETRRSPNTGELFF.

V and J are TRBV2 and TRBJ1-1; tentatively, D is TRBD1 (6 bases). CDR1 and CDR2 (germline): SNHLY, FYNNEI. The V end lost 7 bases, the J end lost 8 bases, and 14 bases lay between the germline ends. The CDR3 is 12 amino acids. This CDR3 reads CASIGQRVEAFF. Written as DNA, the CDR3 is TGTGCCAGCATAGGACAGCGGGTGGAAGCTTTCTTT.

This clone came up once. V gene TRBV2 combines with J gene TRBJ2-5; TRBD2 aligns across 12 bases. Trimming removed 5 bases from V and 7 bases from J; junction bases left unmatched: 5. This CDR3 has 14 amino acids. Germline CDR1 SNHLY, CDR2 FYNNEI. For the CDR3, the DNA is TGTGCCAGCAGTTGGACTAGCGGGACCGGGACCCAGTACTTC. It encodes CASSWTSGTGTQYF.

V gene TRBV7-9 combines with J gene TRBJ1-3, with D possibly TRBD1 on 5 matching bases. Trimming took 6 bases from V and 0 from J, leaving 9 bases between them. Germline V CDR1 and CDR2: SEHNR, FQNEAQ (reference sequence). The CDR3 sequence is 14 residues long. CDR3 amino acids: CASRGHSSGNTIYF. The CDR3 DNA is TGTGCCAGCAGAGGACATAGCTCTGGAAACACCATATATTTT.

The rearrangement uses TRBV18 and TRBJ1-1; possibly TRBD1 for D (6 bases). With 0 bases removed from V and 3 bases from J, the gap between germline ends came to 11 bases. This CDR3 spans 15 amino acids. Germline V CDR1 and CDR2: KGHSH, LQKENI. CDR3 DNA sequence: TGTGCCAGCTCACCACCGGGACAAGGCTACACTGAAGCTTTCTTT. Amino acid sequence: CASSPPGQGYTEAFF.

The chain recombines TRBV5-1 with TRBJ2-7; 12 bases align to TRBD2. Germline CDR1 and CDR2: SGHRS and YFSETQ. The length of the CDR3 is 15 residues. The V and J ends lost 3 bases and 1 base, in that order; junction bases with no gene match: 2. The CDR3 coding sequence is TGCGCCAGCAGCTCCGGGACTAGCGGGTCCTACGAGCAGTACTTC. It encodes CASSSGTSGSYEQYF.

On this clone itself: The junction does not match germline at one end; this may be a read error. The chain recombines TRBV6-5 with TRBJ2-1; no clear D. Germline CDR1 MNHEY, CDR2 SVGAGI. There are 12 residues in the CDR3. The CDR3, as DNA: TGTGCCAGCAGGCAGCCCCACAACGAGCAGTTCTTC. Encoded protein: CASRQPHNEQFF.

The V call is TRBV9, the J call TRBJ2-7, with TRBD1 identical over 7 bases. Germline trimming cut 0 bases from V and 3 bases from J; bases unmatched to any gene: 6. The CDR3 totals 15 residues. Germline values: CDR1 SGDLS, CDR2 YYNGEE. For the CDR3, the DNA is TGTGCCAGCAGCGTAGCAGGGGACAGATACTACGAGCAGTACTTC. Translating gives CASSVAGDRYYEQYF. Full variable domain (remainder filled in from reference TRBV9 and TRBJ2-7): DSGVTQTPKHLITATGQRVTLRCSPRSGDLSVYWYQQSLDQGLQFLIQYYNGEERAKGNILERFSAQQFPDLHSELNLSSLELGDSALYFCASSVAGDRYYEQYFGPGTRLTVT.

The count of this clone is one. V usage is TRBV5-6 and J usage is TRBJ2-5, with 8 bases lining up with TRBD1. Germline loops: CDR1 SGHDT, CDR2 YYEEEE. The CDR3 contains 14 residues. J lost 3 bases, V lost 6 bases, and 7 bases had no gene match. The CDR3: CASTKTGVEETQYF. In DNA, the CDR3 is TGTGCCAGCACGAAGACAGGGGTGGAAGAGACCCAGTACTTC.

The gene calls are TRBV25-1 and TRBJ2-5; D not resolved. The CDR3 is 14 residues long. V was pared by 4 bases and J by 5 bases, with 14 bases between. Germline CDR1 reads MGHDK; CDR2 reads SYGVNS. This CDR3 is CASSAYSEMETQYF. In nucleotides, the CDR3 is TGTGCCAGCAGTGCATATTCGGAGATGGAGACCCAGTACTTC.

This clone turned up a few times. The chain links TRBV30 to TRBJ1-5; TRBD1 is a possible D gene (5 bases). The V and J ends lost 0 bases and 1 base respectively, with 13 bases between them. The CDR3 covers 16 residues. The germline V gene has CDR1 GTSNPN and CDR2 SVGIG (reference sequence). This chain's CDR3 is CAWSVGTGDSNQPQHF. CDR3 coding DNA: TGTGCCTGGAGTGTGGGGACCGGGGACAGCAATCAGCCCCAGCATTTT.

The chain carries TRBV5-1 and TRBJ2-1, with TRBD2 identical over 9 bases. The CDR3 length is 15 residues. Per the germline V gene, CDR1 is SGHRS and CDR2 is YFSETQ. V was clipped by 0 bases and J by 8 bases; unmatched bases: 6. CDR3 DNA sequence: TGCGCCAGCAGCTTGGTGATAGCGGGAGATCATGAGCAGTTCTTC. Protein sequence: CASSLVIAGDHEQFF.

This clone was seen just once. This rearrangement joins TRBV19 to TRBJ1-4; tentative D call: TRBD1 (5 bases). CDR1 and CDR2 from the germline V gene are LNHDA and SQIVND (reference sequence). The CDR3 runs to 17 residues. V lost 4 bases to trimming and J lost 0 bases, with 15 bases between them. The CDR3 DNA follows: TGTGCCAGTAGTACCCTCGGAGCGGGGCCAACTAATGAAAAACTGTTTTTT. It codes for CASSTLGAGPTNEKLFF.

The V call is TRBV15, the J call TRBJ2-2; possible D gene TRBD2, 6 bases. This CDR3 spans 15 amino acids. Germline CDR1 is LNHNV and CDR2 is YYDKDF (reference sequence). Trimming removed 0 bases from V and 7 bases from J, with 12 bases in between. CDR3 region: CATSRDREWDGELFF. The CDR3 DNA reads TGTGCCACCAGCAGAGATCGGGAGTGGGACGGGGAGCTGTTTTTT.

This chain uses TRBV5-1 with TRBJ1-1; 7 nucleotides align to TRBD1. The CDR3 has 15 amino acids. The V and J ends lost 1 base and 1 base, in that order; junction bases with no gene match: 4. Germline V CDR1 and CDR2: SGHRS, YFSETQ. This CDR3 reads CASSLFGQENTEAFF. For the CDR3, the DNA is TGCGCCAGCAGCTTGTTCGGACAGGAGAACACTGAAGCTTTCTTT.

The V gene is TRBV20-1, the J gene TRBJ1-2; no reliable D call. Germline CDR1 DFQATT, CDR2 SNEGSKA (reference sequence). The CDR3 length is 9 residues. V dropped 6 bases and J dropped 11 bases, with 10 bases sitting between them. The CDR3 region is CSAGIWYTF. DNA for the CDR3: TGCAGTGCCGGCATATGGTACACCTTC.

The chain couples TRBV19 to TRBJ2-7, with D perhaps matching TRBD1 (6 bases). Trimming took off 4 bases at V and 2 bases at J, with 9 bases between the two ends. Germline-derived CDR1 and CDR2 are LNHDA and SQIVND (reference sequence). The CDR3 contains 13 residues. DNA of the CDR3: TGTGCCAGTAGTAAGGGACACCCCTACGAGCAGTACTTC. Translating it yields CASSKGHPYEQYF.

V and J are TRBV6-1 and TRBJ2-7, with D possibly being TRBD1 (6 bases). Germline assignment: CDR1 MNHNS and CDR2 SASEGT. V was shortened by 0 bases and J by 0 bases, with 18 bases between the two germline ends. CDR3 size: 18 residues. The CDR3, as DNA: TGTGCCAGCAGTGAAGCGTTTCCGGGACACCTGAGCTCCTACGAGCAGTACTTC. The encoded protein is CASSEAFPGHLSSYEQYF.